The T cell receptor (beta chain) under discussion was sequenced for a study of blood T cell repertoires in COVID-19. Study summary: Specimens from acute and convalescent COVID-19 originated in the United States, Italy and Spain. PBMCs, B-cell-depleted T cells, or T cells provided the cDNA or gDNA that made up the material.

Germline V gives CDR1 MNHEY, CDR2 SMNVEV (reference sequence). This CDR3 comprises 13 residues. V lost 5 bases and J lost 5; bases outside the gene matches: 4. Original analysis: From reference gene primer amplification, estimates of nucleated cell counts were derived. Generated by immunoSEQ multiplex PCR, the TCRdb table keeps only in-frame clones and is missing some. V and J calls and clone size are those listed in that table; D and trimming were worked out from the DNA. The table lists around 160,000 clones, roughly 90% of them singletons. This clone was picked up many times. Additional DNA sequences in this sample encode the identical CDR3.

The source is a human donor in a cohort sampled during active COVID-19. V and J are TRBV27 and TRBJ2-5; 8 bases map to TRBD1. Input material: peripheral blood. The CDR3 loop is CASSPRTGETQYF. CDR3 coding DNA: TGTGCCAGCAGTCCCAGGACAGGGGAGACCCAGTACTTC.